This T cell receptor beta chain was sequenced during a study of regulatory T cells in long-lasting Graves disease. In this sample, this clonotype turned up many times. Relying on iRepertoire HTBI primers and Arm-PCR of CDR3 regions, the team built TCR beta libraries. From the multiplex PCR reads, TCRdb called clonotypes with MiXCR, one entry per CDR3 protein. The table includes 450,000 to 650,000 distinct CDR3 sequences, about 16% detected once. CDR1 and CDR2 (germline): SGHTA, FQGNSA. V was pared by 3 bases and J by 10 bases, with 13 bases between. There are 13 residues in the CDR3. Sample time point: newly diagnosed GD, antithyroid drugs for less than 3 months. The TCR library was made from RNA that had been extracted from PBMCs in TRIzol. The same sample was also used in a study of T cells in Graves' hyperthyroidism and ophthalmopathy.

The sequence was collected from a woman between 40 and 65 years old with Graves disease. Source: peripheral blood mononuclear cells (PBMCs), taken at new diagnosis, from a patient treated with antithyroid drugs. The gene calls are TRBV7-2 and TRBJ2-1, with D possibly being TRBD2 (5 bases). The CDR3 DNA is TGTGCCAGCAGCTTCCTTGGTAGAGGGGAGCAGTTCTTC. It is translated as CASSFLGRGEQFF.